This TCR beta chain was retrieved from a study of cytomegalovirus exposure and HLA in healthy donors. Study-wide background: An early data release held 70 million to 90 million unique TCRs from HLA-typed donors. Study results and limitations: Upon later analysis, TCR association rates were observed to vary by HLA locus, being highest for DRB1 and lowest for HLA-C. A few chains linked to CMV were shown in vitro to be specific for CMV antigens.

Germline V gene sequence: CDR1 MNHEY, CDR2 SMNVEV (reference sequence). Unmatched junction bases numbered 11, after V lost 2 bases and J lost 4 bases. The CDR3 totals 17 residues. Researchers ran the PCR with 60 Vbeta and 13 Jbeta primers. The protocol was immunoSEQ multiplex PCR, while the TCRdb copy is restricted to in-frame clones and leaves out a portion. The repertoire table contains fewer than 60,000 clones. About this clone itself: Its antigen is unknown.

Input material: PBMCs. The chain combines TRBV27 with TRBJ2-3, with TRBD2 matching 8 bases. This clonotype originated in a woman in her 40s in good health and CMV-seronegative. CDR3 protein: CASSLNIGTRGSDTQYF. The CDR3 bases are TGTGCCAGCAGTTTAAATATTGGGACTAGGGGTTCAGATACGCAGTATTTT.